This is a list of T cell receptor beta chains from one sample in a study of shared clonotypes between healthy human individuals. Assay: immunoSEQ multiplex PCR; the TCRdb copy retains only in-frame clones and omits some. The sample lists around 2,100,000 clones, about 95% occurring once. What was sequenced was naive CD8+ T cells sorted from blood. These receptors came from a man aged 18 to 29 in good health. CDR3s include the opening cysteine and the closing phenylalanine or tryptophan. The D gene is left open where the match is weak. Expanded clones are given a class, and other clones once, few, many or no size at all.

CDR3 | DNA | J | D | size | V
CATSLGPLGDQPQHF | TGTGCCACCAGCCTTGGACCCCTTGGAGATCAGCCCCAGCATTTT | TRBJ1-5 | NA | NA | TRBV15
CASSPGRHEQFF | TGTGCCAGCAGTCCGGGACGCCATGAGCAGTTCTTC | TRBJ2-1 | NA | NA | TRBV9
CASRGNDLAKNIQYF | TGTGCCAGCCGGGGAAACGACCTAGCCAAAAACATTCAGTACTTC | TRBJ2-4 | NA | NA | TRBV11-3
CASGLGTGTYYEQYF | TGTGCTAGTGGTTTGGGAACCGGGACGTACTACGAGCAGTACTTC | TRBJ2-7 | NA | once | TRBV12-5
CASSFTSGELFF | TGTGCCAGCAGCTTCACTAGCGGGGAGCTGTTTTTT | TRBJ2-2 | NA | once | TRBV7-3
CASSLRGPTSAETQYF | TGTGCCAGCAGCCTCAGAGGGCCGACTAGTGCAGAGACCCAGTACTTC | TRBJ2-5 | NA | NA | TRBV5-6
CASSFGDIPQPQHF | TGTGCCAGCAGCTTCGGGGACATCCCTCAGCCCCAGCATTTT | TRBJ1-5 | NA | few | TRBV7-9
CASSLEYTDTQYF | TGTGCCAGCAGCTTAGAGTACACAGATACGCAGTATTTT | TRBJ2-3 | NA | NA | TRBV11-2
CASRSGEGDGYTF | TGTGCCAGCAGAAGCGGAGAGGGGGATGGCTACACCTTC | TRBJ1-2 | NA | NA | TRBV6-5
CASRLAGGPDTQYF | TGTGCCAGTAGGCTAGCGGGAGGGCCAGATACGCAGTATTTT | TRBJ2-3 | TRBD2 | NA | TRBV6-5
CAWSRGEDAQHF | TGTGCCTGGAGTCGGGGAGAGGATGCCCAGCATTTT | TRBJ1-5 | NA | few | TRBV30
CASSAGQTYNEQFF | TGTGCCAGCAGCGCGGGACAGACGTACAATGAGCAGTTCTTC | TRBJ2-1 | NA | once | TRBV7-9
CASRRRDKANEKLFF | TGCGCCAGCAGGCGCCGGGACAAAGCTAATGAAAAACTGTTTTTT | TRBJ1-4 | NA | NA | TRBV10-1
CASSIGTRPSTDTQYF | TGTGCCAGTAGTATAGGGACTAGACCGAGCACAGATACGCAGTATTTT | TRBJ2-3 | TRBD2 | NA | TRBV19